This T cell receptor (beta chain) was identified during a study of cytomegalovirus exposure and HLA in healthy donors. PCR was performed using 60 Vbeta and 13 Jbeta primers. Generated by immunoSEQ multiplex PCR, the TCRdb table keeps only in-frame clones and is missing some. The sample totals roughly 50,000 clones. Germline CDR1 ENHRY, CDR2 SYGVKD. With V trimmed by 4 bases and J by 4 bases, 8 bases remained unmatched. The CDR3 is made up of 15 amino acids. About this clone itself: Antigen: not known.

Findings of the study overall: Per a later analysis, about 15,000 TCR beta sequences showed association with HLA alleles at 0.05 false discovery rate. When a later analysis was performed, an Asian-associated ancestry cluster reportedly had fewer N-insertions than the approximately 680-donor mean. A previous analysis found most TCR beta V segments productive roughly 87% or roughly 30% of the time. While the bulk of TCR sequences proved rare, some public TCRs turned up in many donors.

Sequencing was carried out using PBMCs. The source is a man aged 40-50 years in good health and CMV-seropositive. The chain couples TRBV10-3 to TRBJ2-7; 9 nucleotides line up with TRBD2. The CDR3 DNA sequence: TGTGCCATCAGTGGGGCTAGCGGGGTGTCTTACGAGCAGTACTTC. Its translation is CAISGASGVSYEQYF.